A selection of T cell receptor beta chains follows, all from one sample in a study of a mutant IDH1 vaccine in newly diagnosed glioma. The antigens of these receptors remain unknown. The repertoire was sequenced with immunoSEQ multiplex PCR; TCRdb's copy has only in-frame clones and lacks some. The sample has some 47,000 clones; 81% are singletons. The material was PBMCs, obtained from a glioma patient whose treatment included an IDH1 peptide vaccine. The receptors derive from a woman aged 40 to 55 with glioma. Some clones in this sample may be carry-over from other donors' samples. Both conserved end residues are part of each CDR3. The D gene is left open where the match is weak. Clone size is given for some rows only: seen once, a few or many times, or a class if the clone is expanded.

J gene,clone size,D gene,V gene,CDR3 DNA,CDR3 protein
TRBJ2-7,few,NA,TRBV19,TGTGCCACCAACCGGGCCGGAGACTCCTACGAGCAGTACTTC,CATNRAGDSYEQYF
TRBJ2-7,NA,NA,TRBV7-9,TGTGCCAGCAGCCCTGCCTCCCCCTGGGACGGGAGCTCCTACGAGCAGTACTTC,CASSPASPWDGSSYEQYF
TRBJ1-2,NA,NA,TRBV7-9,TGTGCCAGCAGCCTCGTCCCCGGGGTAGGTGATGGCTACACCTTC,CASSLVPGVGDGYTF
TRBJ2-3,few,TRBD2,TRBV7-9,TGTGCCAGCAGCTTAAGGCGGGAGGGCCCAGATACGCAGTATTTT,CASSLRREGPDTQYF
TRBJ2-7,NA,TRBD2,TRBV6-7,TGTGCCAGCGCCTCCCTTGTGGGACTAGCGGGCGGTGGGTACTTC,CASASLVGLAGGGYF
TRBJ1-2,NA,NA,TRBV6-1,TGTGCCAGCAGTGAGTGGGGTACAGAGGGGGGCTACACCTTC,CASSEWGTEGGYTF
TRBJ2-1,NA,NA,TRBV4-3,TGCGCCAGCAGCCAAGGGGTGCGGGGTAACTATGAGCAGTTCTTC,CASSQGVRGNYEQFF
TRBJ1-2,NA,NA,TRBV5-4,TGTGCCAGCAGCGGGGGAAGGGACTATGGCTACACCTTC,CASSGGRDYGYTF
TRBJ2-5,NA,NA,TRBV10-3,TGTGCCATCAGGATCCAAGAGACCCAGTACTTC,CAIRIQETQYF
TRBJ2-6,once,NA,TRBV5-1,TGCGCCAGCAGCTTGCTCAGTGAGGGGGCCAACGTCCTGACTTTC,CASSLLSEGANVLTF
TRBJ1-1,few,NA,TRBV5-1,TGCGCCAGCAGCTTGGATTTGAACACTGAAGCTTTCTTT,CASSLDLNTEAFF
TRBJ2-2,NA,TRBD1,TRBV11-2,TGTGCCACCCAGGGACAGGGAGGCACCGGGGAGCTGTTTTTT,CATQGQGGTGELFF
TRBJ2-7,NA,NA,TRBV5-4,TGTGCCAGCAGCTTTGAGGGAGGGATGGGGGGCGTGTACGAGCAGTACTTC,CASSFEGGMGGVYEQYF
TRBJ1-2,NA,TRBD1,TRBV30,TGTGCCTGGAGTCCCGGACAGGGGGGCTATGGCTACACCTTC,CAWSPGQGGYGYTF
TRBJ1-2,few,NA,TRBV5-1,TGCGCCAGCAGCTTGGAACAGAATAACTATGGCTACACCTTC,CASSLEQNNYGYTF
TRBJ2-4,NA,NA,TRBV7-8,TGTGCCAGCAGCTTAGCGCCCACTCAATCCAAAAACATTCAGTACTTC,CASSLAPTQSKNIQYF
TRBJ1-1,few,NA,TRBV7-2,TGTGCCAGCACCAAAGACGGGAACACTGAAGCTTTCTTT,CASTKDGNTEAFF
TRBJ1-2,NA,NA,TRBV18,TGTGCCAGCTCACCAGATCAGGGTGGCTACACCTTC,CASSPDQGGYTF
TRBJ1-1,few,NA,TRBV5-6,TGTGCCAGCAGCTTGGGATCCGGGGGCACTGAAGCTTTCTTT,CASSLGSGGTEAFF
TRBJ2-7,medium-sized,TRBD1,TRBV2,TGTGCCAGCAGTGAATACAGGGGGCTCTACGAGCAGTACTTC,CASSEYRGLYEQYF
TRBJ2-7,NA,TRBD2,TRBV28,TGTGCCAGCAGTTCCCGTGGGGGAACGGGAGGCTACGAGCAGTACTTC,CASSSRGGTGGYEQYF
TRBJ2-1,NA,TRBD2,TRBV7-2,TGTGCCAGCAGCTTGGGCGGGGGGGCCGCAGGAGAGCAGTTCTTC,CASSLGGGAAGEQFF